These T cell receptor beta chains were read from a single sample in a study of blood T cell repertoires in COVID-19. Some clones are missing from TCRdb's copy, which holds only in-frame ones; the method was immunoSEQ multiplex PCR. The repertoire holds approximately 110,000 clones, with 92% as singletons. The sequenced sample was peripheral blood. These receptors were taken from a man aged 50 to 60 with COVID-19, enrolled during active disease. Each CDR3 is given with its conserved first and last residue. The order of the fields is J gene, V gene, clone size, D gene, CDR3 DNA, CDR3 protein. The D gene is left open where the match is weak. Rows give clone size only sometimes, using once, few, many, or a class for an expanded clone.

J gene: TRBJ1-6
V gene: TRBV15
clone size: NA
D gene: TRBD1
CDR3 DNA: TGTGCCACCAGCGGGGGACAGGGGGAACTCCACTTT
CDR3 protein: CATSGGQGELHF

J gene: TRBJ2-7
V gene: TRBV28
clone size: NA
D gene: NA
CDR3 DNA: TGTGCCAGCAGTTTACCGCAAGGGGGACACGGTTCGGACGAGCAGTACTTC
CDR3 protein: CASSLPQGGHGSDEQYF

J gene: TRBJ2-5
V gene: TRBV13
clone size: NA
D gene: NA
CDR3 DNA: TGTGCCAGCAGCTTAGCTCCAGGGGCTGGGGAGACCCAGTACTTC
CDR3 protein: CASSLAPGAGETQYF

J gene: TRBJ1-1
V gene: TRBV27
clone size: few
D gene: NA
CDR3 DNA: TGTGCCAGCAGTTTATCGTGGGAGGACACTGAAGCTTTCTTT
CDR3 protein: CASSLSWEDTEAFF

J gene: TRBJ1-3
V gene: TRBV28
clone size: NA
D gene: NA
CDR3 DNA: TGTGCCAGCAGTTTCGGGTCAGGGGTTTTT
CDR3 protein: CASSFGSGVF

J gene: TRBJ2-1
V gene: TRBV19
clone size: once
D gene: NA
CDR3 DNA: TGTGCCAGTAGCGAGACAGTGACCCCCTACAATGAGCAGTTCTTC
CDR3 protein: CASSETVTPYNEQFF

J gene: TRBJ2-2
V gene: TRBV7-3
clone size: NA
D gene: TRBD1
CDR3 DNA: TGTGCCAGCAGCTTGACAGGGGAAGGTGCCGGGGAGCTGTTTTTT
CDR3 protein: CASSLTGEGAGELFF

J gene: TRBJ1-6
V gene: TRBV19
clone size: NA
D gene: TRBD1
CDR3 DNA: TGTGCCAGTACGGACAGGGACGCCTATAATTCACCCCTCCACTTT
CDR3 protein: CASTDRDAYNSPLHF

J gene: TRBJ1-1
V gene: TRBV9
clone size: NA
D gene: TRBD1
CDR3 DNA: TGTGCCAGCAGCGTAGGGCAGGGGGTGAACACTGAAGCTTTCTTT
CDR3 protein: CASSVGQGVNTEAFF

J gene: TRBJ1-1
V gene: TRBV4-2
clone size: NA
D gene: NA
CDR3 DNA: TGTGCCAGCAGCCAACTTGGGCAGAACACTGAAGCTTTCTTT
CDR3 protein: CASSQLGQNTEAFF

J gene: TRBJ2-6
V gene: TRBV6-2/TRBV6-3
clone size: NA
D gene: TRBD1
CDR3 DNA: TGTGCCAGCAGTTCGGATGACAGGGGGTTGTCTGGGGCCAACGTCCTGACTTTC
CDR3 protein: CASSSDDRGLSGANVLTF

J gene: TRBJ2-3
V gene: TRBV19
clone size: NA
D gene: TRBD2
CDR3 DNA: TGTGCCAGTAGTATGAAATCGGCGGGAGGGTACACAGATACGCAGTATTTT
CDR3 protein: CASSMKSAGGYTDTQYF

J gene: TRBJ2-5
V gene: TRBV18
clone size: NA
D gene: NA
CDR3 DNA: TGTGCCAGCTCACCAAGGTCAGGGGGGCGAGAGACCCAGTACTTC
CDR3 protein: CASSPRSGGRETQYF

J gene: TRBJ2-7
V gene: TRBV7-9
clone size: NA
D gene: NA
CDR3 DNA: TGTGCCAGCAGCTCGTTGGGGACGGGGGTCGAAGAGCAGTACTTC
CDR3 protein: CASSSLGTGVEEQYF

J gene: TRBJ2-1
V gene: TRBV6-1
clone size: NA
D gene: NA
CDR3 DNA: TGTGCCAGCAGTGAAGCGTCCTTCTCCTACAATGAGCAGTTCTTC
CDR3 protein: CASSEASFSYNEQFF

J gene: TRBJ2-1
V gene: TRBV27
clone size: NA
D gene: NA
CDR3 DNA: NA
CDR3 protein: CASSPWGSGSEFF

J gene: TRBJ1-5
V gene: TRBV2
clone size: NA
D gene: NA
CDR3 DNA: TGTGCCAGCAGTGTCGACGGGGTTAGCAATCAGCCCCAGCATTTT
CDR3 protein: CASSVDGVSNQPQHF

J gene: TRBJ2-2
V gene: TRBV2
clone size: NA
D gene: TRBD1
CDR3 DNA: TGTGCCAGCAGCCGACAGGGTACCGGGGAGCTGTTTTTT
CDR3 protein: CASSRQGTGELFF

J gene: TRBJ2-3
V gene: TRBV7-6
clone size: NA
D gene: TRBD2
CDR3 DNA: TGTGCCAGCAGCTTAGGCCCGCCTTGGGTTAGCGGGAGCCCCCAGTGGACAGATACGCAGTATTTT
CDR3 protein: CASSLGPPWVSGSPQWTDTQYF